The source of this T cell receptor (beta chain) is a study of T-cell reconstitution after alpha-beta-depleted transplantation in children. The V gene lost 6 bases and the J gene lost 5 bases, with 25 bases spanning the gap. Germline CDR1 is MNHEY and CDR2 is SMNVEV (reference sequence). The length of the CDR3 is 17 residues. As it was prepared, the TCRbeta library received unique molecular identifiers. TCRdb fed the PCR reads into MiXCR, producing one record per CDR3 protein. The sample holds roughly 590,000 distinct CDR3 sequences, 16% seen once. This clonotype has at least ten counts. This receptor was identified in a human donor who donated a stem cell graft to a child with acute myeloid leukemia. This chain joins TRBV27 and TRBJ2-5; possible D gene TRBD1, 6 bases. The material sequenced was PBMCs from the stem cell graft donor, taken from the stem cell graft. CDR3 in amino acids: CASSRKILRDKEETQYF. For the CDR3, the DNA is TGTGCCAGCAGCCGAAAAATTCTGAGGGACAAAGAGGAGACCCAGTACTTC.